This TCR beta chain was found in a study of T cell responses to AZD1222 COVID-19 vaccine. V lost 7 bases, J lost 5 bases, and 6 bases stayed unmatched. CDR3 length equals 13 residues. Germline V gene data show CDR1 as KGHDR and CDR2 as SFDVKD. Method: immunoSEQ multiplex PCR; TCRdb's copy keeps in-frame clones and lacks some. Among about 140,000 clones listed, approximately 94% were seen once. Notes on this clone: The antigen is not known.

Study observations and caveats: Epitopes outside B.1.351 and B.1.1.7 mutated regions reportedly drew nearly half of spike TCRs. Spike regions recognized by vaccine-associated CD4 TCRs spanned the protein, led by 160-218 and 743-854.

The chain joins TRBV24-1 to TRBJ2-7, with TRBD2 identical over 8 bases. This TCR came from an adult in good health. The specimen was peripheral blood, collected on day 0 of AZD1222 vaccination. The CDR3: CATRGGLAHEQYF. CDR3 nucleotides: TGTGCCACCAGGGGTGGACTAGCCCACGAGCAGTACTTC.